This TCR beta chain was found in a study of cytomegalovirus exposure and HLA in healthy donors. Broader study findings: In a later analysis, TCR beta V- and J-gene trimming was associated with a missense DCLRE1C variant. In terms of immune exposure information, only CMV serostatus was available. Equally common other TCR beta chains were less clonally expanded than HLA-associated ones, a later analysis found.

Trimming removed 0 bases at V and 3 bases at J, with 6 bases between. CDR1 SGHRS and CDR2 YFSETQ come from the germline V gene. This CDR3 spans 13 amino acids. The PCR contained 60 Vbeta and 13 Jbeta primers. Data came from immunoSEQ multiplex PCR; TCRdb stores just in-frame clones and leaves some out. The data hold approximately 150,000 clones, with roughly three quarters observed a single time. In the case of this clone: Its antigen remains unidentified.

The genes are TRBV5-1 and TRBJ1-2; a possible D gene is TRBD1 (5 bases). The sequencing sample was made of PBMCs. The clonotype originates from a woman aged 60-75 years in good health and CMV-seronegative. The CDR3 region is CASSLEGDYGYTF. CDR3 nucleotides: TGCGCCAGCAGCTTGGAAGGGGACTATGGCTACACCTTC.